The next 25 T cell receptor beta chains were all read from a single sample in a study of T cell responses to AZD1222 COVID-19 vaccine. Data came from immunoSEQ multiplex PCR; TCRdb stores just in-frame clones and leaves some out. This table has about 140,000 clones, around 90% appearing once. The sequencing used peripheral blood, collected on day 0 of AZD1222 vaccination. The origin of the receptors is an adult in good health.

The V gene is TRBV7-9, the J gene TRBJ2-7; a weak D match, TRBD1 (6 bases). Germline V gene data show CDR1 as SEHNR and CDR2 as FQNEAQ (reference sequence). There are 13 residues in the CDR3. Trimming took off 6 bases at V and 5 bases at J, with 14 bases between the two ends. This CDR3 is CASSHPGAHEQYF. The CDR3 DNA sequence: TGTGCCAGCAGTCATCCAGGGGCCCACGAGCAGTACTTC.

The rearrangement links TRBV21-1 to TRBJ2-4; the table's D call TRBD2 went unverified against the DNA. TRBV21-1 is described as a pseudogene. The CDR3 has 14 residues. The CDR3 coding sequence is TGTGCCAGCAGCCTGGGGGAGGCCAAAAGCATTCAGTACTTC. It codes for CASSLGEAKSIQYF.

The V call is TRBV15, the J call TRBJ1-1; D not certain. CDR3 size: 22 residues. V dropped 1 base and J dropped 3 bases, with 33 bases sitting between them. The germline V gene has CDR1 LNHNV and CDR2 YYDKDF (reference sequence). The CDR3 loop reads CATSRVRVWDWVIEAGHTEAFF. In DNA, the CDR3 is TGTGCCACCAGCAGAGTCCGGGTGTGGGATTGGGTGATTGAGGCCGGACACACTGAAGCTTTCTTT.

The rearrangement joins TRBV12-3 or TRBV12-4 to TRBJ2-7, with D uncertain. There are 12 residues in the CDR3. The V gene lost 1 base and the J gene lost 2 bases, with 3 bases spanning the gap. The CDR3 bases are TGTGCCAGCAGTTTAGTAACCTACGAGCAGTACTTC. Its translation is CASSLVTYEQYF.

CDR3: CASSKDASGIYNEQFF. For the CDR3, the DNA is TGTGCCAGCAGCAAAGATGCTAGCGGGATATACAATGAGCAGTTCTTC. The chain combines TRBV21-1 with TRBJ2-1; the table gives TRBD2 as D, unverified against the DNA. TRBV21-1 is classified as a pseudogene. The CDR3 totals 16 residues.

The CDR3, as DNA: TGCGCCAGCAGCTTGGGGAAGGGCCTATGGAATGAGCAGTTCTTC. This sequence encodes CASSLGKGLWNEQFF. The chain recombines TRBV5-1 with TRBJ2-1; D is unclear. Trimming removed 0 bases from V and 7 bases from J, with 14 bases in between. From germline, CDR1 is SGHRS and CDR2 YFSETQ. The CDR3 has 15 amino acids.

The J gene is TRBJ2-3, the V gene TRBV12-3 or TRBV12-4; D uncertain. The CDR3 extends over 11 amino acids. V gave up 11 bases and J gave up 3 bases, with 9 bases separating them. CDR3 in DNA: TGTGCCGCCGGACGGACAGATACGCAGTATTTT. It encodes CAAGRTDTQYF.

The genes are TRBV7-8 and TRBJ2-7; weak D call: TRBD2 (6 bases). This CDR3 is 16 amino acids long. Per germline, CDR1 SGHVS and CDR2 FQNEAQ. Trimming removed 1 base at V and 0 bases at J, with 13 bases between. The CDR3 sequence is CASSLVSGQTSYEQYF. CDR3 DNA: TGTGCCAGCAGCTTAGTAAGCGGGCAAACCTCCTACGAGCAGTACTTC.

The V and J genes are TRBV4-1 and TRBJ2-2; TRBD2 might be the D (5 bases). Trimming left V 2 bases short and J 7 bases short, with 17 bases between. The CDR3 has 16 amino acids. CDR1 and CDR2 from the germline V gene are MGHRA and YSYEKL. The CDR3 DNA follows: TGCGCCAGCAGCCAATGCGAGGGCAGAGGCTGCGGGGAGCTGTTTTTT. This gives the protein CASSQCEGRGCGELFF.

The chain couples TRBV18 to TRBJ2-7; unclear D gene. Deletions cut 3 bases from V and 6 bases from J, with 9 bases between. CDR1 and CDR2 (germline): KGHSH, LQKENI. The CDR3 sequence is 12 residues long. The CDR3 reads CASSPDLVEQYF. For the CDR3, the DNA is TGTGCCAGCTCACCGGACCTCGTCGAGCAGTACTTC.

The chain recombines TRBV10-3 with TRBJ2-5; possibly TRBD1 for D (6 bases). V was pared by 5 bases and J by 3 bases, with 13 bases between. This CDR3 has 14 amino acids. Germline CDR1 ENHRY, CDR2 SYGVKD. CDR3 sequence reads: CAISNLGQKETQYF. The CDR3 DNA follows: TGTGCCATCAGTAATTTAGGACAGAAAGAGACCCAGTACTTC.

The CDR3 spells CASSQPSGRGNIQYF. CDR3 in DNA: TGTGCCAGCAGCCAACCTAGCGGCAGGGGAAACATTCAGTACTTC. This sequence joins TRBV3-1 (or the pseudogene TRBV3-2) and TRBJ2-4; D might be TRBD2 (7 bases). Trimming shortened V by 2 bases and J by 6 bases, and 14 bases separated the two germline ends. This CDR3 is built from 15 residues. Germline lookup yields CDR1 LGHDT and CDR2 YNNKEL (reference sequence).

This clone came up a few times. This rearrangement joins TRBV28 to TRBJ1-4, with D possibly being TRBD1 (5 bases). The germline gives CDR1 MDHEN, CDR2 SYDVKM. The CDR3 spans 18 residues. V lost 2 bases and J 6 bases, leaving 22 bases between the germline ends. The CDR3 protein is CASSLLTRPGVEDEKLFF. The CDR3 bases are TGTGCCAGCAGTTTACTTACTCGGCCGGGGGTGGAGGATGAAAAACTGTTTTTT.

The chain links TRBV7-2 to TRBJ2-2; D ambiguous. With 0 bases removed from V and 2 bases from J, the gap between germline ends came to 7 bases. This CDR3 comprises 15 residues. Germline CDR1 SGHTA, CDR2 FQGNSA. The CDR3 is CASSLAGSNTGELFF. The CDR3 coding sequence is TGTGCCAGCAGCTTAGCGGGCAGTAACACCGGGGAGCTGTTTTTT.

The chain joins TRBV14 to TRBJ2-7; D is ambiguous. Trimming took off 1 base at V and 0 bases at J, with 7 bases between the two ends. This CDR3 spans 14 amino acids. Germline V lookup: CDR1 SGHDN, CDR2 FVKESK. The CDR3 sequence is CASSQGVLSYEQYF. The CDR3 nucleotides read TGTGCCAGCAGCCAAGGAGTTCTCTCCTACGAGCAGTACTTC.

The chain combines TRBV4-2 with TRBJ2-3; 8 positions agree with TRBD2. Germline CDR1 reads LGHNA; CDR2 reads YNFKEQ. This CDR3 region has 15 residues. Trimming at V came to 1 base and at J to 4 bases, leaving 4 bases not matched to a gene. The CDR3 here is CASSQAGGPSDTQYF. CDR3 coding DNA: TGTGCCAGCAGCCAAGCGGGAGGGCCCTCAGATACGCAGTATTTT.

The chain couples TRBV6-2 or TRBV6-3 to TRBJ1-6, with TRBD1 as a possible D gene (5 bases). The V end lost 2 bases, the J end lost 10 bases, and 15 bases lay between the germline ends. CDR1 MNHEY and CDR2 SVGEGT come from the germline V gene. The CDR3 spans 15 residues. The CDR3, as DNA: TGTGCCAGCAGTTACCTGGGGGGAGAACGGTCACCCCTCCACTTT. It yields the protein CASSYLGGERSPLHF.

This clone has only one observation. This chain links TRBV19 with TRBJ2-5; no reliable D call. The CDR3 consists of 15 residues. Trimming left V 3 bases short and J 1 base short, with 12 bases between. Germline V lookup: CDR1 LNHDA, CDR2 SQIVND (reference sequence). This CDR3 reads CASSMGRRAQETQYF. CDR3 in DNA: TGTGCCAGTAGTATGGGTCGGAGAGCCCAAGAGACCCAGTACTTC.

The chain couples TRBV9 to TRBJ1-3; possible D gene TRBD1, 5 bases. The ends were cut back, 6 bases at V and 1 base at J, with 17 bases in the middle. In germline, CDR1 is SGDLS, CDR2 YYNGEE. CDR3 size: 16 residues. The CDR3 loop is CASTRSTGGSGNTIYF. The CDR3 DNA reads TGTGCCAGCACCAGGTCAACAGGCGGTTCTGGAAACACCATATATTTT.

The chain combines TRBV30 with TRBJ2-7; 7 bases map to TRBD1. Trimming removed 3 bases from V and 1 base from J; junction bases left unmatched: 9. Germline values: CDR1 GTSNPN, CDR2 SVGIG (reference sequence). The CDR3 runs to 15 residues. DNA of the CDR3: TGTGCCTGGAGCCCCCCGGGACAGATTTCCTACGAGCAGTACTTC. Translation gives CAWSPPGQISYEQYF. The variable domain in full, completed from reference TRBV30 and TRBJ2-7, reads SQTIHQWPATLVQPVGSPLSLECTVEGTSNPNLYWYRQAAGRGLQLLFYSVGIGQISSEVPQNLSASRPQDRQFILSSKKLLLSDSGFYLCAWSPPGQISYEQYFGPGTRLTVT.

The chain combines TRBV11-2 with TRBJ2-5; D gene uncertain. V was pared by 3 bases and J by 4 bases, with 6 bases between. The germline V gene has CDR1 SGHAT and CDR2 FQNNGV. The CDR3 spans 12 residues. The DNA for the CDR3 is TGTGCCAGCAGCTTGAGGAGAGAGACCCAGTACTTC. Its translation: CASSLRRETQYF.

The chain joins TRBV18 to TRBJ2-5; D unresolved. Per germline, CDR1 KGHSH and CDR2 LQKENI. The V end was cut by 2 bases, the J end by 4 bases, with 8 bases between. The CDR3 totals 13 residues. The CDR3 protein is CASSPRPGETQYF. Here the CDR3 DNA reads TGTGCCAGCTCACCAAGGCCCGGAGAGACCCAGTACTTC.

The chain joins TRBV3-1 (or the pseudogene TRBV3-2) to TRBJ2-7; 15 bases map to TRBD2. The CDR3 is 16 amino acids. The V gene end was trimmed by 2 bases and the J gene end by 4 bases; junction bases not matched to a gene: 3. Germline V CDR1 and CDR2: LGHDT, YNNKEL (reference sequence). The CDR3 nucleotides are TGTGCCAGCAGCCAAACCGGACTAGCGGGAGGGTACGAGCAGTACTTC. Translation gives CASSQTGLAGGYEQYF.

The chain has TRBV11-3 and TRBJ2-5; 8 bases are shared with TRBD2. The CDR3 totals 16 residues. Germline V CDR1 and CDR2: SGHNT, YENEEA. The V and J ends lost 5 bases and 7 bases, in that order; junction bases with no gene match: 15. The CDR3 region has the DNA TGTGCCAGCAGCCCGCGTGGGGCGGGAGGAGCGGTGACCCAGTACTTC. Protein product: CASSPRGAGGAVTQYF.

The chain is built from TRBV3-1 (or the pseudogene TRBV3-2) and TRBJ2-5; the D is unclear. V lost 0 bases and J lost 1, with 3 bases in between. The CDR3 is made up of 13 amino acids. Germline CDR1 reads LGHDT; CDR2 reads YNNKEL (reference sequence). CDR3 DNA: TGTGCCAGCAGCCAAGAGACCCAAGAGACCCAGTACTTC. It codes for CASSQETQETQYF.